The 20 T cell receptor beta chains reported below all come from one sample, sequenced in a study of cytomegalovirus exposure and HLA in healthy donors. This PCR relied on a set of 60 Vbeta primers and 13 Jbeta primers. Generated by immunoSEQ multiplex PCR, the TCRdb table keeps only in-frame clones and is missing some. The sample carries 150,000 to 200,000 clones, about 80% recorded once. What was sequenced was PBMCs. Source of these receptors: a woman between 45 and 65 years old in good health and CMV-seronegative.

This clone has more than one count but fewer than ten. The rearrangement joins TRBV5-6 to TRBJ1-5; 7 bases align to TRBD1. V lost 1 base to trimming and J lost 6 bases; unmatched junction nucleotides: 7. Germline CDR1 reads SGHDT; CDR2 reads YYEEEE. This CDR3 has 15 amino acids. Here the CDR3 DNA reads TGTGCCAGCAGCTTGCGGCAGGGGGAGGCTCAGCCCCAGCATTTT. This encodes CASSLRQGEAQPQHF.

This clone has only a few counts. CDR3 nucleotide sequence: TGTGCCAGCACCACCCTTCTAGTCGGGTACAATGAGCAGTTCTTC. It encodes CASTTLLVGYNEQFF. This rearrangement joins TRBV2 to TRBJ2-1; D unresolved. Trimming took off 7 bases at V and 4 bases at J, with 17 bases between the two ends. This CDR3 has 15 residues. Germline CDR1 reads SNHLY; CDR2 reads FYNNEI. Filled out from reference TRBV2 and TRBJ2-1, the complete variable domain reads EPEVTQTPSHQVTQMGQEVILRCVPISNHLYFYWYRQILGQKVEFLVSFYNNEISEKSEIFDDQFSVERPDGSNFTLKIRSTKLEDSAMYFCASTTLLVGYNEQFFGPGTRLTVL.

The V call is TRBV19, the J call TRBJ2-7; 12 bases align to TRBD1. Germline V gene lookup returns CDR1 LNHDA and CDR2 SQIVND (reference sequence). CDR3 length equals 14 residues. V shed 3 bases and J 6 bases; nucleotides not matched to a gene: 3. CDR3 residues: CASSMGQGAIEQYF. CDR3 sequence (DNA): TGTGCCAGTAGTATGGGACAGGGGGCGATCGAGCAGTACTTC.

V is TRBV15 and J is TRBJ2-4; D not certain. Germline loops: CDR1 LNHNV, CDR2 YYDKDF (reference sequence). Trimming removed 5 bases from V and 4 bases from J, with 9 bases in between. This CDR3 is 13 amino acids long. The CDR3 sequence: CATSSENKNIQYF. The DNA of the CDR3 is TGTGCCACCAGCTCAGAAAATAAAAACATTCAGTACTTC.

The chain carries TRBV5-1 and TRBJ2-5; 11 nucleotides agree with TRBD2. The V and J ends lost 0 bases and 3 bases, in that order; junction bases with no gene match: 4. CDR3 length: 16 amino acids. Germline V gene data show CDR1 as SGHRS and CDR2 as YFSETQ. The CDR3 region is CASSLAASGRKETQYF. In DNA form, the CDR3 reads TGCGCCAGCAGCTTGGCCGCTAGCGGGAGGAAAGAGACCCAGTACTTC.

The rearrangement links TRBV7-9 to TRBJ2-1; 16 bases align to TRBD2. The V gene end was trimmed by 8 bases and the J gene end by 9 bases; junction bases not matched to a gene: 4. This CDR3 comprises 14 residues. Germline CDR1 is SEHNR and CDR2 is FQNEAQ (reference sequence). CDR3 amino acids: CASGGLAGGSEQFF. In nucleotides, the CDR3 is TGTGCCAGCGGGGGACTAGCGGGAGGGAGTGAGCAGTTCTTC.

The rearrangement uses TRBV6-5 and TRBJ1-1; 8 nucleotides match TRBD1. The germline CDR1 and CDR2 sequences are MNHEY and SVGAGI. The V and J ends lost 5 bases and 1 base, in that order; junction bases with no gene match: 6. This CDR3 spans 15 amino acids. CDR3 nucleotides: TGTGCCAGCAGTGCGAGGACAGGGCCGAACACTGAAGCTTTCTTT. Translating it yields CASSARTGPNTEAFF.

In this sample, this clone turned up once. V gene TRBV18 combines with J gene TRBJ1-5; TRBD1 matches at 7 bases. Trimming cost V 2 bases and J 5 bases; bases outside gene matches: 3. Looked up from germline, CDR1 is KGHSH and CDR2 is LQKENI. This CDR3 region has 14 residues. The CDR3, as DNA: TGTGCCAGCTCACCAGGACAGGTTGATCAGCCCCAGCATTTT. It translates to CASSPGQVDQPQHF.

The CDR3 DNA reads as TGTGCCACCTCCAGGGACAGGGCGGACAATCAGCCCCAGCATTTT. Protein product: CATSRDRADNQPQHF. The chain combines TRBV19 with TRBJ1-5; 9 bases line up with TRBD1. Germline CDR1 and CDR2: LNHDA and SQIVND (reference sequence). There are 15 residues in the CDR3. V lost 10 bases, J lost 3 bases, and 10 bases stayed unmatched.

The chain recombines TRBV9 with TRBJ1-5; 9 bases agree with TRBD1. The germline gives CDR1 SGDLS, CDR2 YYNGEE. This CDR3 comprises 15 residues. The ends lost 3 bases at V and 4 bases at J; junction bases unmatched: 5. The CDR3 region is CASSATGQGNQPQHF. CDR3 in DNA: TGTGCCAGCAGCGCAACAGGACAGGGGAATCAGCCCCAGCATTTT.

The V gene is TRBV4-2, the J gene TRBJ2-2; 10 bases fit TRBD1. Trimming cost V 4 bases and J 4 bases; bases outside gene matches: 9. The CDR3 has 17 residues. Germline V gene lookup returns CDR1 LGHNA and CDR2 YNFKEQ. Here the CDR3 reads CASSRRQGARGTGELFF. CDR3 coding DNA: TGTGCCAGCAGCCGCCGACAGGGGGCCCGAGGCACCGGGGAGCTGTTTTTT.

V gene TRBV30 combines with J gene TRBJ1-5; tentatively, D is TRBD1 (5 bases). Germline-derived CDR1 and CDR2 are GTSNPN and SVGIG (reference sequence). The CDR3 consists of 16 residues. V shed 3 bases and J shed 2 bases, with 17 bases lying between them. The chain's CDR3 is CAWRPQGMNGNQPQHF. Here the CDR3 DNA reads TGTGCCTGGAGGCCCCAGGGAATGAATGGCAATCAGCCCCAGCATTTT.

The chain is built from TRBV7-3 and TRBJ2-5; possible D gene TRBD1, 6 bases. V lost 1 base and J lost 1, with 10 bases in between. CDR1 and CDR2 (germline): SGHTA, FQGTGA. The CDR3 contains 15 residues. The CDR3 sequence: CASSLRAGAQETQYF. The CDR3 coding sequence is TGTGCCAGCAGCTTAAGGGCAGGGGCCCAAGAGACCCAGTACTTC.

The chain is built from TRBV5-1 and TRBJ2-7; 8 positions agree with TRBD2. The germline V gene has CDR1 SGHRS and CDR2 YFSETQ. V trimming: 4 bases; J trimming: 3 bases; junction bases outside the gene matches: 9. The length of the CDR3 is 15 residues. CDR3 DNA: TGCGCCAGCAGCATACAGAGCGGGAGTATCTACGAGCAGTACTTC. Protein: CASSIQSGSIYEQYF.

About this clone itself: One junction end does not reproduce the germline sequence, and a read error may be involved. The rearrangement joins TRBV28 to TRBJ1-4; weak D call: TRBD1 (5 bases). The CDR3 runs to 12 residues. Germline V CDR1 and CDR2: MDHEN, SYDVKM. The CDR3 sequence is CTSNIRPQGMFF. The CDR3 region has the DNA TGTACCAGCAACATTAGGCCGCAGGGAATGTTTTTT.

This clone has more than one count but fewer than ten. CDR3 nucleotide sequence: TGTGCCAGCAGCCAGGGACAGGGGAACACTGAAGCTTTCTTT. Residues: CASSQGQGNTEAFF. This chain links TRBV7-2 with TRBJ1-1, with 9 bases fitting TRBD1. The CDR3 is made up of 14 amino acids. The germline V gene encodes CDR1 SGHTA and CDR2 FQGNSA. The trim removed 5 bases at V and 1 base at J, leaving 2 bases unmatched.

This clone has a handful of counts. V gene TRBV5-1 combines with J gene TRBJ1-1; maybe TRBD1 (5 bases). The CDR3 runs to 15 residues. Trimming shortened V by 0 bases and J by 1 base, and 10 bases separated the two germline ends. From germline, CDR1 is SGHRS and CDR2 YFSETQ. CDR3 DNA sequence: TGCGCCAGCAGCTTGGCCGGCAGGGAGAACACTGAAGCTTTCTTT. Protein sequence: CASSLAGRENTEAFF.

The chain joins TRBV11-3 to TRBJ1-1; 11 bases line up with TRBD1. J was trimmed by 4 bases and V by 6 bases; bases with no gene match: 10. CDR3 length: 16 amino acids. The germline CDR1 and CDR2 sequences are SGHNT and YENEEA. The CDR3 DNA is TGTGCCAGCAGTTCTAGCGGGACAGGGGGAAGCACTGAAGCTTTCTTT. The encoded protein is CASSSSGTGGSTEAFF.

This chain uses TRBV10-3 with TRBJ1-1; TRBD1 matches at 10 bases. CDR1 is ENHRY, CDR2 SYGVKD, per germline. CDR3 size: 14 residues. The V and J ends lost 1 base and 9 bases, in that order; junction bases with no gene match: 5. The CDR3: CAISEWDRGSKAFF. For the CDR3, the DNA is TGTGCCATCAGTGAGTGGGACAGGGGATCTAAAGCTTTCTTT.

As regards this clone: Relative to the germline gene, one junction end is altered; a read error may explain this. The gene calls are TRBV7-9 and TRBJ1-3, with 12 positions matching TRBD1. CDR1 SEHNR and CDR2 FQNEAQ come from the germline V gene (reference sequence). The length of the CDR3 is 17 residues. The CDR3 nucleotides read TGTTCCAGCAGCTTAGGGACAGGGGGCTTCTCTGGAAACACCATATATTTT. Translation gives CSSSLGTGGFSGNTIYF.